This is a list of T cell receptor beta chains from one sample in a study of blood T cell repertoires in COVID-19. Repertoires were generated with immunoSEQ multiplex PCR, while TCRdb's copy carries only in-frame clones and drops some. The sample carries over 150,000 clones, roughly 87% recorded once. The sample comprised peripheral blood. Every receptor here comes from a woman aged 55 to 70 who had recovered from COVID-19. Both conserved end residues are part of each CDR3. The order of the fields is D gene, J gene, V gene, clone size, CDR3 protein, CDR3 DNA. The D gene is left open where the match is weak. Clone size is stated in some rows and not others, as once, few, many or a class when expanded.

- TRBJ2-2 TRBV5-1 once CAGSRQTNTGELFF TGCGCCGGTTCCAGACAGACGAACACCGGGGAGCTGTTTTTT
TRBD2 TRBJ2-6 TRBV5-4 - CASSPGTSSGANVLTF TGTGCCAGCAGTCCTGGGACTAGCTCTGGGGCCAACGTCCTGACTTTC
- TRBJ2-5 TRBV10-3 once CAISAGVGETQYF TGTGCCATCAGCGCAGGGGTGGGAGAGACCCAGTACTTC
TRBD1 TRBJ2-1 TRBV9 - CASSPRDRDNEQFF TGTGCCAGCAGCCCCCGGGACAGGGACAATGAGCAGTTCTTC
TRBD1 TRBJ2-5 TRBV19 once CASSPGTVQETQYF TGTGCCAGTAGCCCCGGGACAGTCCAAGAGACCCAGTACTTC
TRBD1 TRBJ1-3 TRBV5-4 - CASNRDSGSGNTIYF TGTGCCAGCAACCGGGACAGTGGCTCTGGAAACACCATATATTTT
- TRBJ1-3 TRBV10-3 - CAANSGPSGNTIYF TGTGCCGCCAACAGTGGGCCCTCTGGAAACACCATATATTTT
- TRBJ1-2 TRBV5-6 - CASSIFGRSNYGYTF TGTGCCAGCAGCATCTTTGGCAGATCTAACTATGGCTACACCTTC
- TRBJ1-4 TRBV28 - CASSPRGPATNEKLFF TGTGCCAGCAGTCCACGAGGTCCAGCAACTAATGAAAAACTGTTTTTT
- TRBJ2-3 TRBV7-2 - CASSSGSSTDTQYF TGTGCCAGCAGCTCGGGATCTAGCACAGATACGCAGTATTTT
- TRBJ1-2 TRBV11-2 few CASSGQHYGYTF TGTGCCAGCAGTGGGCAGCACTATGGCTACACCTTC
TRBD1 TRBJ2-7 TRBV11-2 - CASSLVQGVSYEQYF TGTGCCAGCAGCTTAGTACAGGGGGTGTCCTACGAGCAGTACTTC
TRBD1 TRBJ1-1 TRBV9 - CASSPGQGAPYDTEAFF TGTGCCAGCAGCCCCGGACAGGGGGCGCCGTATGACACTGAAGCTTTCTTT
- TRBJ1-4 TRBV15 - CATSRDEGANEKLFF TGTGCCACCAGCAGAGACGAGGGGGCTAATGAAAAACTGTTTTTT
TRBD2 TRBJ2-1 TRBV4-3 - CASSREAGGPYNEQFF TGCGCCAGCAGCCGGGAGGCGGGGGGCCCCTACAATGAGCAGTTCTTC
TRBD1 TRBJ2-1 TRBV6-6 - CASSQQGADNEQFF TGTGCCAGCAGTCAACAGGGGGCGGACAATGAGCAGTTCTTC
- TRBJ1-6 TRBV12-3/TRBV12-4 - CASSYTRDSPLHF TGTGCCAGCAGTTACACCCGGGATTCACCCCTCCACTTT
TRBD1 TRBJ1-2 TRBV28 - CASSSPAGGSYGYTF TGTGCCAGCAGTTCTCCGGCAGGGGGTAGCTATGGCTACACCTTC
- TRBJ1-1 TRBV5-1 - CASSLVDSHIEAFF TGCGCCAGCAGCTTGGTGGACAGTCACATTGAAGCTTTCTTT
TRBD1 TRBJ1-2 TRBV18 - CASSEARGDYGYTF TGTGCCAGCTCAGAAGCCAGGGGGGACTATGGCTACACCTTC
TRBD1 TRBJ1-1 TRBV28 - CASSLDRGRRTEAFF TGTGCCAGCAGTCTCGACAGGGGAAGGCGAACTGAAGCTTTCTTT
- TRBJ2-1 TRBV5-3 - CARSPGGHLPYNEQFF TGTGCCAGAAGCCCGGGGGGCCATTTGCCCTACAATGAGCAGTTCTTC
- TRBJ1-3 TRBV9 - CASSQGNTIYF TGTGCCAGCAGCCAAGGAAACACCATATATTTT
- TRBJ1-2 TRBV6-6 once CASSFGGAYGYTF TGTGCCAGCAGTTTCGGGGGGGCGTATGGCTACACCTTC
TRBD2 TRBJ2-1 TRBV5-4 - CASSLGGRGYNEQFF TGTGCCAGCAGCTTGGGGGGGAGGGGCTACAATGAGCAGTTCTTC
TRBD1 TRBJ1-6 TRBV6-2/TRBV6-3 - CASSKWKGGQFYNSPLHF TGTGCCAGCAGCAAATGGAAAGGGGGACAGTTCTATAATTCACCCCTCCACTTT
TRBD2 TRBJ2-7 TRBV4-1 - CASSRLAGVSSYEQYF TGCGCCAGCTCCCGACTAGCGGGGGTTAGCTCCTACGAGCAGTACTTC
- TRBJ1-1 TRBV7-8 - CASSLVGGGAEAFF TGTGCCAGCAGCTTAGTGGGGGGGGGAGCTGAAGCTTTCTTT
TRBD2 TRBJ2-1 TRBV10-3 - CAISEAPGLNNYNEQFF TGTGCCATCAGTGAGGCTCCGGGACTAAACAACTACAATGAGCAGTTCTTC
- TRBJ1-2 TRBV5-1 - CASSPDGGTNYGYTF TGCGCCAGCAGCCCGGATGGCGGCACTAACTATGGCTACACCTTC
- TRBJ2-6 TRBV5-1 - CASSFSPISGANVLTF TGCGCCAGCAGCTTTAGCCCGATCTCTGGGGCCAACGTCCTGACTTTC
- TRBJ2-5 TRBV11-2 few CASSDSPGTQYF TGTGCCAGCTCGGACTCTCCGGGGACCCAGTACTTC
- TRBJ2-6 TRBV4-3 - CASSQDAGISGANVLTF TGCGCCAGCAGCCAAGACGCAGGGATCTCTGGGGCCAACGTCCTGACTTTC